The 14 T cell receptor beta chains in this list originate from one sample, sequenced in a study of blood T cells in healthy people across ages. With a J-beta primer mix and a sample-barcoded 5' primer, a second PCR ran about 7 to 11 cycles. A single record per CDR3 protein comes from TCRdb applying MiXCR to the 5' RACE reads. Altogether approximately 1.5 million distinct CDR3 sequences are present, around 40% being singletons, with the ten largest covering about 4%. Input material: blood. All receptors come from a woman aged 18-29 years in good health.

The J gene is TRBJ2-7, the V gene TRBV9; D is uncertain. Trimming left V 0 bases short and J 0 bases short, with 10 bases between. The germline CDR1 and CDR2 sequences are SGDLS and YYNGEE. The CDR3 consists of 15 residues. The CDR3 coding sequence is TGTGCCAGCAGCGTAGCCAGAAACCTCTCCTACGAGCAGTACTTC. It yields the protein CASSVARNLSYEQYF.

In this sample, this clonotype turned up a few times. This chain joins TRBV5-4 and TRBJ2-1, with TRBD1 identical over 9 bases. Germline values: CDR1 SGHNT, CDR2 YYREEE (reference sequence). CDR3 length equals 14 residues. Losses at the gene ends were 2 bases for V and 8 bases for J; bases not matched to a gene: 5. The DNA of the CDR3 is TGTGCCAGCAGCTTCCAGGACAGGGGATATGAGCAGTTCTTC. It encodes CASSFQDRGYEQFF.

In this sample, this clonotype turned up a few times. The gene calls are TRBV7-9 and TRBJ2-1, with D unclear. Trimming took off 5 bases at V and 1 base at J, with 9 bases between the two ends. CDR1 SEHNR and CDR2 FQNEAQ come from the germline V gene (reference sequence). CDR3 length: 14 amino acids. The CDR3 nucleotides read TGTGCCAGCAGCCTCACGGAATCCTACAATGAGCAGTTCTTC. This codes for CASSLTESYNEQFF.

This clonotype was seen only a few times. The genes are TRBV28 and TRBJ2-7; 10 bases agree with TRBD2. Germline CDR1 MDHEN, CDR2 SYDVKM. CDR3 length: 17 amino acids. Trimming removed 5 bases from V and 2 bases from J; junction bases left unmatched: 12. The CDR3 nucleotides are TGTGCCAGCAGTCAAATCCCCGGGACTAGCGACCCCTACGAGCAGTACTTC. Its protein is CASSQIPGTSDPYEQYF.

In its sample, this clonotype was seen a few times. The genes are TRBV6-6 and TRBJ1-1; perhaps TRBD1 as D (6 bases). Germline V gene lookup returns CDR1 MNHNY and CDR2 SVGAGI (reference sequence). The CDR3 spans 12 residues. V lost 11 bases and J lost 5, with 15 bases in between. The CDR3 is CAGGEGTTEAFF. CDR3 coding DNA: TGTGCCGGGGGCGAGGGGACTACTGAAGCTTTCTTT.

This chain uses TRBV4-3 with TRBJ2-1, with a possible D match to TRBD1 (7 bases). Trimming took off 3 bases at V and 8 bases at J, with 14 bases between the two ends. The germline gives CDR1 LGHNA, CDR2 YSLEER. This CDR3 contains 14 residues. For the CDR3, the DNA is TGCGCCAGCAGCCAGCAAGGAGGGGGCGATGAGCAGTTCTTC. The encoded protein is CASSQQGGGDEQFF.

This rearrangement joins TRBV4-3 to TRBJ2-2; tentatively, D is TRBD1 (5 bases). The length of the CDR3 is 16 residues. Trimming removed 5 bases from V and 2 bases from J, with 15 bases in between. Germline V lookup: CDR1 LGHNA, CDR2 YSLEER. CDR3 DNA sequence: TGCGCCAGCAGCAACCGACAGCTATCAAACACCGGGGAGCTGTTTTTT. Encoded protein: CASSNRQLSNTGELFF.

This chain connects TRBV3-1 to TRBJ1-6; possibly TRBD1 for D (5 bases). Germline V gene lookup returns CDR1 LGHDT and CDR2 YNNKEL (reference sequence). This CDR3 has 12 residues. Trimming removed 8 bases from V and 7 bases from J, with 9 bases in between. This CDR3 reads CASRGGNSPLHF. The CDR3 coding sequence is TGTGCCAGCCGTGGGGGGAATTCACCCCTCCACTTT.

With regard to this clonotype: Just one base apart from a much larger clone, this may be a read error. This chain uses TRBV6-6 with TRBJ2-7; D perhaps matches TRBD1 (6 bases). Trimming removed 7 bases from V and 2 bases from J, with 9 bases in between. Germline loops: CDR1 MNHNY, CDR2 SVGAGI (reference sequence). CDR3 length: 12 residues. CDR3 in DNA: TGTGCCAGCAAACAGGGTCCCTACGAGCAGTACTTC. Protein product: CASKQGPYEQYF.

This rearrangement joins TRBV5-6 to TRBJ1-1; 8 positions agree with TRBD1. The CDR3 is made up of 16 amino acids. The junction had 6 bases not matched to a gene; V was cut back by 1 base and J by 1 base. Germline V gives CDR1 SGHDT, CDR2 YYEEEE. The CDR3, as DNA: TGTGCCAGCAGCTTGATGACAGGGGCTACGAACACTGAAGCTTTCTTT. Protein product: CASSLMTGATNTEAFF.

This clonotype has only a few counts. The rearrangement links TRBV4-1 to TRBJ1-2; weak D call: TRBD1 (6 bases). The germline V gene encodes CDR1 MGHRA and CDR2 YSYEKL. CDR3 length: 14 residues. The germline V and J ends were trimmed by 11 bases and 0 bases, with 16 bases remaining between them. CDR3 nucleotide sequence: TGCGCCGCAGGCCCAGGGGCAGCTAACTATGGCTACACCTTC. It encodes CAAGPGAANYGYTF.

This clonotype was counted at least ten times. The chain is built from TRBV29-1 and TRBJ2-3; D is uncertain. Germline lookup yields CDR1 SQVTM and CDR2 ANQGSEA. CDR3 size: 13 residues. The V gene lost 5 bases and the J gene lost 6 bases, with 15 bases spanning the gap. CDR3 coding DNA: TGCAGCGTTAGGACCCCGTACAGTGATACGCAGTATTTT. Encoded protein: CSVRTPYSDTQYF.

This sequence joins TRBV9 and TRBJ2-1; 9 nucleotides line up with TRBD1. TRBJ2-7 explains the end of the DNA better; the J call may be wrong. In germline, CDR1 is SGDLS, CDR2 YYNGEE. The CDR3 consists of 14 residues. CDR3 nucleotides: TGTGCCAGCTCCGGGACAGGGTCCTACAATGAGCAGTACTTC. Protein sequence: CASSGTGSYNEQYF.

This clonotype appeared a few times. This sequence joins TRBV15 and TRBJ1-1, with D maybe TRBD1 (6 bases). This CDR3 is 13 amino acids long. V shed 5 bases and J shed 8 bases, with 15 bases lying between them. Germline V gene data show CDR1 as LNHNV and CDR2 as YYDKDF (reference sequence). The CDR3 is CATSYRGPEEAFF. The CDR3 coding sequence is TGTGCCACCAGCTACCGGGGGCCAGAGGAAGCTTTCTTT. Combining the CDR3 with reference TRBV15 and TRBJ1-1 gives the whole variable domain DAMVIQNPRYQVTQFGKPVTLSCSQTLNHNVMYWYQQKSSQAPKLLFHYYDKDFNNEADTPDNFQSRRPNTSFCFLDIRSPGLGDTAMYLCATSYRGPEEAFFGQGTRLTVV.